This T cell receptor (beta chain) emerged from a study of blood T cell repertoires in COVID-19. Germline loops: CDR1 MDHEN, CDR2 SYDVKM. The V end lost 4 bases, the J end lost 4 bases, and 19 bases lay between the germline ends. The CDR3 extends over 16 amino acids. Profiled with immunoSEQ multiplex PCR; TCRdb holds only in-frame clones, not every one. The sample records a few hundred thousand clones, 65% to 90% being singletons. Assignment of participants to cohorts was predicated upon participant-reported clinical history. This TCR was recovered from a woman aged 40 to 49 with acute COVID-19. The V and J genes are TRBV28 and TRBJ1-2; TRBD1 is a possible D gene (6 bases). The sample consisted of PBMCs or T cells enriched from blood (not recorded which). CDR3 in DNA: TGTGCCAGCAGTTCCCACATATCACAGGGTAGCTATGGCTACACCTTC. Encoded protein: CASSSHISQGSYGYTF.